The 18 T cell receptor beta chains below all came from one sample that was sequenced in a study of blood T cell repertoires in COVID-19. Profiling relied on immunoSEQ multiplex PCR, and the TCRdb table lists in-frame clones only, not all of them. In the table there are about 170,000 clones, about 86% of which are singletons. The sample comprised peripheral blood. These receptor sequences come from a man between 18 and 29 years old with active or convalescent COVID-19.

The V and J genes are TRBV11-2 and TRBJ2-1; 7 nucleotides line up with TRBD1. The CDR3 is made up of 17 amino acids. V was clipped by 5 bases and J by 4 bases; unmatched bases: 14. CDR1 is SGHAT, CDR2 FQNNGV, per germline. Written as DNA, the CDR3 is TGTGCCAGCAGCCCCCGACAGGGCCAGGACGATTACAATGAGCAGTTCTTC. Protein sequence: CASSPRQGQDDYNEQFF.

The rearrangement links TRBV24-1 to TRBJ2-7, with 9 bases matching TRBD2. J was trimmed by 7 bases and V by 2 bases; bases with no gene match: 29. Germline assignment: CDR1 KGHDR and CDR2 SFDVKD. The CDR3 runs 22 residues. The CDR3 here is CATSDCLGMEPGLGTSPWEQYF. The CDR3 coding sequence is TGTGCCACCAGTGATTGCCTGGGAATGGAGCCCGGGTTGGGGACTAGCCCGTGGGAGCAGTACTTC.

V gene TRBV5-6 combines with J gene TRBJ2-3; 7 bases are a match to TRBD2. Trimming took 4 bases from V and 0 from J; bases not matched to a gene: 5. Germline values: CDR1 SGHDT, CDR2 YYEEEE. CDR3 size: 15 residues. The CDR3 reads CASSLLAYSTDTQYF. Here the CDR3 DNA reads TGTGCCAGCAGCCTACTAGCGTATAGCACAGATACGCAGTATTTT.

The rearrangement joins TRBV30 to TRBJ2-1; 10 positions agree with TRBD2. V was clipped by 8 bases and J by 9 bases; unmatched bases: 10. CDR1 GTSNPN and CDR2 SVGIG come from the germline V gene (reference sequence). This CDR3 region has 13 residues. CDR3 protein: CAGSGLASSEQFF. The CDR3 nucleotides are TGTGCCGGCTCGGGACTAGCGTCTTCTGAGCAGTTCTTC.

The chain couples TRBV6-5 to TRBJ1-1, with 7 positions matching TRBD1. The CDR3 runs 13 residues. Germline trimming cut 6 bases from V and 5 bases from J; bases unmatched to any gene: 6. Germline V lookup: CDR1 MNHEY, CDR2 SVGAGI. CDR3 in amino acids: CASRYDRATEAFF. The CDR3, as DNA: TGTGCCAGCAGGTATGACAGGGCTACTGAAGCTTTCTTT.

This chain links TRBV7-9 with TRBJ2-2; D ambiguous. Germline CDR1 and CDR2: SEHNR and FQNEAQ (reference sequence). Trimming cost V 2 bases and J 7 bases, with 2 bases left between them. The CDR3 covers 11 residues. CDR3 amino acids: CASSLLGELFF. The CDR3 region has the DNA TGTGCCAGCAGCTTACTCGGGGAGCTGTTTTTT.

This chain links TRBV11-2 with TRBJ2-3; D perhaps matches TRBD2 (6 bases). The ends were cut back, 2 bases at V and 0 bases at J, with 15 bases in the middle. The CDR3 consists of 17 residues. Per germline, CDR1 SGHAT and CDR2 FQNNGV. CDR3 sequence: CASSLFPAGPSTDTQYF. The CDR3 DNA reads TGTGCCAGCAGCTTATTCCCGGCGGGGCCTAGCACAGATACGCAGTATTTT.

The rearrangement links TRBV5-6 to TRBJ1-4; 10 bases are a match to TRBD1. This CDR3 spans 15 amino acids. Germline CDR1 SGHDT, CDR2 YYEEEE. Germline trimming cut 0 bases from V and 7 bases from J; bases unmatched to any gene: 3. The CDR3 DNA reads TGTGCCAGCAGCTTGGAGACAGGGGGCGGTGAAAAACTGTTTTTT. Translation: CASSLETGGGEKLFF.

As regards this clone: This CDR3 is also generated by other DNA sequences in the sample. The chain couples TRBV12-3 or TRBV12-4 to TRBJ2-2; the D is unclear. This CDR3 has 12 amino acids. With 7 bases removed from V and 3 bases from J, the gap between germline ends came to 6 bases. The DNA of the CDR3 is TGTGCCAGCACCCCCGACACCGGGGAGCTGTTTTTT. Residues: CASTPDTGELFF.

The chain uses TRBV11-3 and TRBJ2-2; weak D call: TRBD1 (6 bases). In germline, CDR1 is SGHNT, CDR2 YENEEA. V lost 0 bases, J lost 5 bases, and 16 bases lay in between. The CDR3 is 17 amino acids. The CDR3 sequence is CASSLDLSRGLTGELFF. The CDR3 region has the DNA TGTGCCAGCAGCTTAGATCTGAGCAGGGGATTGACCGGGGAGCTGTTTTTT.

The chain joins TRBV7-3 to TRBJ1-1; tentative D call: TRBD1 (5 bases). Trimming shortened V by 2 bases and J by 1 base, and 8 bases separated the two germline ends. CDR3 length: 14 residues. The germline CDR1 and CDR2 sequences are SGHTA and FQGTGA. The CDR3 bases are TGTGCCAGCAGCTTAGACAGTTCGAACACTGAAGCTTTCTTT. This encodes CASSLDSSNTEAFF.

This chain connects TRBV29-1 to TRBJ2-2, with 7 bases that match TRBD1. This CDR3 contains 13 residues. Germline CDR1 reads SQVTM; CDR2 reads ANQGSEA. Losses at the gene ends were 6 bases for V and 1 base for J; bases not matched to a gene: 2. CDR3 amino acids: CSVNRGNTGELFF. In nucleotides, the CDR3 is TGCAGCGTGAACAGGGGGAACACCGGGGAGCTGTTTTTT.

This rearrangement joins TRBV7-8 to TRBJ1-2; TRBD1 aligns across 8 bases. Germline CDR1 and CDR2: SGHVS and FQNEAQ. This CDR3 spans 13 amino acids. V was pared by 10 bases and J by 8 bases, with 12 bases of the junction left unmatched. The CDR3 region has the DNA TGTGCCATAATTCCGACAGGGGATGAGGGCTACACCTTC. Encoded protein: CAIIPTGDEGYTF.

V and J are TRBV29-1 and TRBJ2-3; 7 bases match TRBD2. The CDR3 length is 15 residues. The junction had 10 bases not matched to a gene; V was cut back by 7 bases and J by 0 bases. The V gene's germline CDR1 is SQVTM and CDR2 ANQGSEA. The CDR3 DNA reads TGCAGCGCCCCAGCGTTCGGGGGGAGCACAGATACGCAGTATTTT. Translated, it gives CSAPAFGGSTDTQYF.

The rearrangement links TRBV27 to TRBJ2-1; 7 nucleotides agree with TRBD2. The CDR3 length is 14 residues. Unmatched junction bases numbered 10, after V lost 7 bases and J lost 7 bases. Germline values: CDR1 MNHEY, CDR2 SMNVEV (reference sequence). The CDR3 loop is CASTGGGRVNEQFF. For the CDR3, the DNA is TGTGCCAGCACTGGGGGGGGTCGGGTGAATGAGCAGTTCTTC.

V gene TRBV19 combines with J gene TRBJ1-1, with TRBD1 identical over 9 bases. The V segment lost 9 bases and the J segment 2 bases; nucleotides outside the gene matches: 13. The CDR3 runs 16 residues. Germline loops: CDR1 LNHDA, CDR2 SQIVND (reference sequence). The CDR3 spells CARETNRGPSNTEAFF. The CDR3 DNA reads as TGTGCCAGAGAAACGAACAGGGGGCCCTCAAACACTGAAGCTTTCTTT. Based on the CDR3 plus reference TRBV19 and TRBJ1-1, the full variable domain is DGGITQSPKYLFRKEGQNVTLSCEQNLNHDAMYWYRQDPGQGLRLIYYSQIVNDFQKGDIAEGYSVSREKKESFPLTVTSAQKNPTAFYLCARETNRGPSNTEAFFGQGTRLTVV.

The CDR3 sequence: CASSWAGESTGELFF. DNA of the CDR3: TGTGCCAGCAGTTGGGCGGGAGAGAGCACCGGGGAGCTGTTTTTT. The rearrangement uses TRBV27 and TRBJ2-2; 7 bases line up with TRBD2. The CDR3 is 15 amino acids. Trimming at V came to 4 bases and at J to 4 bases, leaving 6 bases not matched to a gene. CDR1 is MNHEY and CDR2 is SMNVEV in the germline V gene (reference sequence).

This clone was picked up a small number of times. This specimen includes other DNA sequences encoding the same CDR3. This rearrangement joins TRBV2 to TRBJ2-3, with 13 bases lining up with TRBD2. CDR3 length: 14 amino acids. V shed 8 bases and J 3 bases; nucleotides not matched to a gene: 2. CDR1 and CDR2 (germline): SNHLY, FYNNEI. The CDR3 reads CASGLAGVTDTQYF. The CDR3 region has the DNA TGTGCCAGCGGACTAGCGGGAGTTACAGATACGCAGTATTTT. The whole variable domain, remainder taken from reference TRBV2 and TRBJ2-3, is EPEVTQTPSHQVTQMGQEVILRCVPISNHLYFYWYRQILGQKVEFLVSFYNNEISEKSEIFDDQFSVERPDGSNFTLKIRSTKLEDSAMYFCASGLAGVTDTQYFGPGTRLTVL.